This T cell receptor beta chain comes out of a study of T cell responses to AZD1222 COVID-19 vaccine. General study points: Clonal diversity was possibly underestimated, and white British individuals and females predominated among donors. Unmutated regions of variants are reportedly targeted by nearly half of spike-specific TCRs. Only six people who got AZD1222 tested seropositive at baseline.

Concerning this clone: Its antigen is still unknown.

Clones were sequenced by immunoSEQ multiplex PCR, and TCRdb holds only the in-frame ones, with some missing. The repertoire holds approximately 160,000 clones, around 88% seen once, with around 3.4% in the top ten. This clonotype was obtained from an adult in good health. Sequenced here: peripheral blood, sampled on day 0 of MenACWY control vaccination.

The CDR3 coding sequence is TGCGCCAGCAGCCCTGGGACGAACTATGGCTACACCTTC. Encoded protein: CASSPGTNYGYTF. The chain employs TRBV5-1 and TRBJ1-2, with a weak D call TRBD1 (5 bases). The CDR3 length is 13 residues. Trimming removed 4 bases at V and 2 bases at J, with 9 bases between. Per germline, CDR1 SGHRS and CDR2 YFSETQ.